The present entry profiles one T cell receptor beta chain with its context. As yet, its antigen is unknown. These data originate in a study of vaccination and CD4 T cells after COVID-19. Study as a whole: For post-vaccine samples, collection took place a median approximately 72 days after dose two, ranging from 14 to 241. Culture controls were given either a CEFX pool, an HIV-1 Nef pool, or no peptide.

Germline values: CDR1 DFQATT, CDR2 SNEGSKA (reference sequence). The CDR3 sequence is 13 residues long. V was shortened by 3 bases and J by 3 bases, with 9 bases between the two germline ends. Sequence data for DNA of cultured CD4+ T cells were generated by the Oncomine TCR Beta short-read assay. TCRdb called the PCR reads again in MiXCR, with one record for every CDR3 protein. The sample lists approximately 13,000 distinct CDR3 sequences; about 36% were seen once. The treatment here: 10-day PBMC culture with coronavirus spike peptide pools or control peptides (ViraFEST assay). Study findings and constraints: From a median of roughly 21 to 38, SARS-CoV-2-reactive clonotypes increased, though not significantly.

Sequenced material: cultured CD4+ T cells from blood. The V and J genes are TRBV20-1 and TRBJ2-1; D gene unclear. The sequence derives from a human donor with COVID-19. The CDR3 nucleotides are TGCAGTGCTAGCCGGGCTAACTACAATGAGCAGTTCTTC. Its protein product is CSASRANYNEQFF.